The 27 T cell receptor beta chains below all came from one sample that was sequenced in a study of blood T cell repertoires in COVID-19. Measured with immunoSEQ multiplex PCR; TCRdb has only the in-frame clones, and not every one. Altogether around 250,000 clones are present, 70% to 90% being singletons, with the ten largest covering 9.1%. The specimen sequenced was PBMCs or T cells enriched from blood (not recorded which). The receptors here all came from a woman in her fifties or sixties with acute COVID-19.

In regard to this clone: This CDR3 is also generated by other DNA sequences in the sample. The rearrangement uses TRBV19 and TRBJ1-3; D not resolved. Germline V gene sequence: CDR1 LNHDA, CDR2 SQIVND (reference sequence). The V gene lost 4 bases and the J gene lost 0 bases, with 10 bases spanning the gap. The CDR3 runs to 15 residues. The CDR3 DNA reads as TGTGCCAGTAGTACCGGAGGAAGCTCTGGAAACACCATATATTTT. The encoded protein is CASSTGGSSGNTIYF.

The CDR3 region has the DNA TGTGCCAGCAGTCGACAGGGGCCAAATCAGCCCCAGCATTTT. Residues: CASSRQGPNQPQHF. The rearrangement links TRBV6-5 to TRBJ1-5, with TRBD1 matching over 8 bases. The CDR3 runs 14 residues. J lost 4 bases, V lost 5 bases, and 4 bases had no gene match. CDR1 is MNHEY and CDR2 is SVGAGI in the germline V gene.

The chain employs TRBV27 and TRBJ1-4; possible D gene TRBD1, 5 bases. Trimming stripped 3 bases from V and 4 bases from J, with 9 bases between. Germline assignment: CDR1 MNHEY and CDR2 SMNVEV (reference sequence). This CDR3 has 14 residues. Here the CDR3 reads CASSFTGSNEKLFF. The CDR3 bases are TGTGCCAGCAGTTTTACAGGCAGTAATGAAAAACTGTTTTTT.

For the CDR3, the DNA is TGTGCCAGCAGCCCACGCGAGCGACCGGCTAACTATGGCTACACCTTC. Protein sequence: CASSPRERPANYGYTF. The J gene is TRBJ1-2, the V gene TRBV9; no clear D gene. Germline V gene sequence: CDR1 SGDLS, CDR2 YYNGEE. Trimming removed 4 bases at V and 0 bases at J, with 16 bases between. This CDR3 is 16 amino acids long.

This clone was seen a single time. V and J are TRBV19 and TRBJ1-2, with a weak D call TRBD1 (5 bases). This CDR3 is built from 14 residues. V shed 1 base and J shed 2 bases, with 8 bases lying between them. Germline V lookup: CDR1 LNHDA, CDR2 SQIVND (reference sequence). CDR3 region: CASSIGQTNYGYTF. CDR3 DNA sequence: TGTGCCAGTAGTATAGGACAGACAAACTATGGCTACACCTTC.

Concerning this clone: The sample holds other DNA sequences that translate to the same CDR3. The V and J genes are TRBV11-3 and TRBJ2-3, with 11 bases matching TRBD2. V shed 5 bases and J 0 bases; nucleotides not matched to a gene: 4. The CDR3 totals 16 residues. Germline CDR1 SGHNT, CDR2 YENEEA. The CDR3 sequence: CASSVGTSGSTDTQYF. In DNA form, the CDR3 reads TGTGCCAGCAGCGTCGGGACTAGCGGTAGCACAGATACGCAGTATTTT.

The V and J genes are TRBV6-4 and TRBJ1-2; TRBD1 aligns across 9 bases. The CDR3 spans 17 residues. Germline CDR1 and CDR2: MRHNA and SNTAGT. Germline trimming cut 3 bases from V and 0 bases from J; bases unmatched to any gene: 8. CDR3: CASSEQPGQGTNYGYTF. The CDR3 DNA is TGTGCCAGCAGTGAACAACCCGGACAGGGGACTAACTATGGCTACACCTTC.

The chain carries TRBV7-9 and TRBJ1-2, with 8 positions matching TRBD1. The CDR3 has 15 amino acids. In germline, CDR1 is SEHNR, CDR2 FQNEAQ (reference sequence). V shed 5 bases and J 0 bases; nucleotides not matched to a gene: 5. The CDR3 loop reads CASSPWDRPNYGYTF. The CDR3 DNA follows: TGTGCCAGCAGCCCCTGGGACAGGCCTAACTATGGCTACACCTTC.

This clone showed up just once. J is TRBJ2-7 and V is TRBV27; the match to TRBD1 covers 10 bases. V lost 3 bases, J lost 12 bases, and 11 bases stayed unmatched. CDR3 length equals 14 residues. CDR1 is MNHEY and CDR2 is SMNVEV in the germline V gene (reference sequence). CDR3: CASSFPGQGGRWYF. CDR3 DNA: TGTGCCAGCAGTTTCCCAGGACAGGGGGGAAGATGGTACTTC.

The rearrangement joins TRBV30 to TRBJ1-5; TRBD1 is a possible D gene (5 bases). Per germline, CDR1 GTSNPN and CDR2 SVGIG (reference sequence). Trimming removed 0 bases from V and 4 bases from J, with 7 bases in between. The length of the CDR3 is 13 residues. The CDR3 bases are TGTGCCTGGAGTGTAGGGGTGAATCAGCCCCAGCATTTT. Its protein product is CAWSVGVNQPQHF.

The chain is built from TRBV18 and TRBJ1-5, with TRBD1 matching 7 bases. The CDR3 is 15 residues long. Germline V lookup: CDR1 KGHSH, CDR2 LQKENI. J gave up 4 bases and V 3 bases, and 6 bases lay outside the gene matches. The CDR3 loop reads CASSPFQGDNQPQHF. The DNA of the CDR3 is TGTGCCAGCTCACCCTTTCAGGGGGATAATCAGCCCCAGCATTTT.

The chain employs TRBV5-6 and TRBJ2-3, with D perhaps matching TRBD2 (5 bases). This CDR3 is 13 amino acids long. The germline gives CDR1 SGHDT, CDR2 YYEEEE. V lost 4 bases to trimming and J lost 7 bases, with 13 bases between them. The CDR3 sequence: CASSPIGENTQYF. The CDR3 nucleotides are TGTGCCAGCAGCCCGATCGGGGAAAATACGCAGTATTTT.

On this clone itself: The sample carries other DNA sequences with the same CDR3. The rearrangement joins TRBV24-1 to TRBJ1-2; tentatively, D is TRBD1 (6 bases). V was clipped by 5 bases and J by 5 bases, with 11 bases between them. Looked up from germline, CDR1 is KGHDR and CDR2 is SFDVKD. There are 13 residues in the CDR3. In DNA, the CDR3 is TGTGCCACCAGTGCCGGAACAGGGTATGGCTACACCTTC. Its translation is CATSAGTGYGYTF.

This chain connects TRBV30 to TRBJ1-5, with 7 bases aligning to TRBD1. Per germline, CDR1 GTSNPN and CDR2 SVGIG (reference sequence). There are 15 residues in the CDR3. The ends lost 1 base at V and 7 bases at J; junction bases unmatched: 10. The CDR3 is CAWSAITGAGQPQHF. The CDR3 DNA reads as TGTGCCTGGAGTGCAATCACAGGGGCCGGGCAGCCCCAGCATTTT.

V usage is TRBV7-2 and J usage is TRBJ1-2; 10 bases are shared with TRBD1. This CDR3 spans 14 amino acids. The germline V gene has CDR1 SGHTA and CDR2 FQGNSA. V shed 2 bases, J shed 7 bases, and the junction held 4 bases outside the gene matches. The chain's CDR3 is CASSLRQGASGYTF. CDR3 DNA sequence: TGTGCCAGCAGCTTACGACAGGGGGCCTCTGGCTACACCTTC.

In this sample, this clone turned up once. The chain recombines TRBV30 with TRBJ1-5; possible D gene TRBD1, 5 bases. V dropped 5 bases and J dropped 7 bases, with 18 bases sitting between them. The germline V gene encodes CDR1 GTSNPN and CDR2 SVGIG (reference sequence). This CDR3 spans 14 amino acids. The CDR3 reads CAWGAGAGKQPQHF. CDR3 nucleotide sequence: TGTGCCTGGGGGGCTGGGGCAGGGAAACAGCCCCAGCATTTT.

The chain combines TRBV5-1 with TRBJ2-5; tentative D call: TRBD1 (5 bases). The CDR3 is made up of 14 amino acids. Per germline, CDR1 SGHRS and CDR2 YFSETQ. Trimming shortened V by 4 bases and J by 5 bases, and 15 bases separated the two germline ends. CDR3 DNA sequence: TGCGCCAGCAGCACCCAGGGTACGGAGGAGACCCAGTACTTC. As protein: CASSTQGTEETQYF.

This chain joins TRBV19 and TRBJ1-3, with 10 nucleotides matching TRBD1. Trimming at V came to 3 bases and at J to 7 bases, leaving 24 bases not matched to a gene. Germline CDR1 and CDR2: LNHDA and SQIVND (reference sequence). The CDR3 contains 21 residues. CDR3 residues: CASSILRFGTGVDKVPNTIYF. DNA for the CDR3: TGTGCCAGTAGTATTCTGCGTTTTGGGACAGGGGTTGATAAGGTTCCGAACACCATATATTTT.

This clone showed up just once. The chain carries TRBV6-4 and TRBJ1-2, with 9 bases lining up with TRBD1. This CDR3 spans 15 amino acids. The ends lost 6 bases at V and 4 bases at J; junction bases unmatched: 9. Germline lookup yields CDR1 MRHNA and CDR2 SNTAGT. The CDR3 here is CASRITGGDGYGYTF. CDR3 nucleotides: TGTGCCAGCAGAATTACAGGGGGCGACGGCTATGGCTACACCTTC.

The rearrangement joins TRBV11-2 to TRBJ2-3; 7 bases are a match to TRBD2. The CDR3 extends over 15 amino acids. Looked up from germline, CDR1 is SGHAT and CDR2 is FQNNGV. V dropped 4 bases and J dropped 5; count of bases not matched to a gene: 9. Written as DNA, the CDR3 is TGTGCCAGCAGCTCCGAAACGGGGGGAGTAGATACGCAGTATTTT. Its protein product is CASSSETGGVDTQYF.

The chain uses TRBV21-1 and TRBJ2-7; the table's D call TRBD1 went unverified against the DNA. TRBV21-1 is deemed a pseudogene. CDR3 size: 14 residues. CDR3 in amino acids: CASRRTVTTYEQYF. In nucleotides, the CDR3 is TGTGCCAGCAGGCGGACAGTGACTACCTACGAGCAGTACTTC.

This clone was seen more than once but under ten times. The V gene is TRBV30, the J gene TRBJ2-3, with 7 bases that match TRBD2. Germline V gene sequence: CDR1 GTSNPN, CDR2 SVGIG (reference sequence). The CDR3 is made up of 16 amino acids. J gave up 0 bases and V 2 bases, and 8 bases lay outside the gene matches. CDR3 in DNA: TGTGCCTGGAGTCGCGGGGGATGGGGAAGCACAGATACGCAGTATTTT. Its translation: CAWSRGGWGSTDTQYF.

The chain joins TRBV11-3 to TRBJ2-2; the match to TRBD2 covers 11 bases. CDR1 and CDR2 (germline): SGHNT, YENEEA. This CDR3 spans 16 amino acids. J was trimmed by 7 bases and V by 4 bases; bases with no gene match: 8. The CDR3 protein is CASSSIAGGLSGELFF. In DNA form, the CDR3 reads TGTGCCAGCAGCTCAATAGCGGGGGGGCTGAGCGGGGAGCTGTTTTTT.

The CDR3: CAWKGQGIGNQPQHF. In DNA form, the CDR3 reads TGTGCCTGGAAGGGACAGGGGATAGGCAATCAGCCCCAGCATTTT. The V and J genes are TRBV30 and TRBJ1-5; 10 bases are shared with TRBD1. With 4 bases clipped from V and 2 bases from J, the junction kept 5 bases outside the gene matches. Germline CDR1 is GTSNPN and CDR2 is SVGIG (reference sequence). The CDR3 length is 15 residues.

The DNA of the CDR3 is TGTGCCAGCTCACCAGCGGGGGGGCAAGCCTTGATTACGCAGTATTTT. It is translated as CASSPAGGQALITQYF. This chain joins TRBV18 and TRBJ2-3; 9 bases line up with TRBD2. The length of the CDR3 is 16 residues. Trimming took 2 bases from V and 8 from J; bases not matched to a gene: 11. Germline V gives CDR1 KGHSH, CDR2 LQKENI.

This clone was found once. CDR3 amino acids: CSVAGIGETQYF. The CDR3 region has the DNA TGCAGCGTTGCAGGGATAGGAGAGACCCAGTACTTC. This chain uses TRBV29-1 with TRBJ2-5; TRBD1 might be the D (5 bases). V lost 4 bases, J lost 4 bases, and 10 bases lay in between. The CDR3 has 12 residues. Germline assignment: CDR1 SQVTM and CDR2 ANQGSEA.

This clone occurred once. V gene TRBV27 combines with J gene TRBJ1-2; D unresolved. Trimming took off 4 bases at V and 1 base at J, with 13 bases between the two ends. This CDR3 has 15 amino acids. CDR1 is MNHEY, CDR2 SMNVEV, per germline (reference sequence). The CDR3 bases are TGTGCCAGCAGTTCTTGGACGGGAGATAACTATGGCTACACCTTC. This translates into CASSSWTGDNYGYTF.